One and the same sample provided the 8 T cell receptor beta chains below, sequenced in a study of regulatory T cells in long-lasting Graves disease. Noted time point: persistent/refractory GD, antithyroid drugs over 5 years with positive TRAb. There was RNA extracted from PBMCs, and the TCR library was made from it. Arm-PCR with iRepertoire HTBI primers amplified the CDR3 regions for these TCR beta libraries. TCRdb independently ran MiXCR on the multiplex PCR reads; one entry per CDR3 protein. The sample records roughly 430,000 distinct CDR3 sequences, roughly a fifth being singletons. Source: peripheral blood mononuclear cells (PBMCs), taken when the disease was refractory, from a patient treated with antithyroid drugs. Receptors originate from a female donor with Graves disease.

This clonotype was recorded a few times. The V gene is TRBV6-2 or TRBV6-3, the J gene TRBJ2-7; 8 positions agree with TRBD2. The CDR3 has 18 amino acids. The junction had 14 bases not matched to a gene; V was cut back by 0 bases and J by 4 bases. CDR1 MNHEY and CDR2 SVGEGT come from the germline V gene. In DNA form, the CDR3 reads TGTGCCAGCAGTTACTCAGGTAGCGGGATCGCGGCGGGGTACGAGCAGTACTTC. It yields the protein CASSYSGSGIAAGYEQYF.

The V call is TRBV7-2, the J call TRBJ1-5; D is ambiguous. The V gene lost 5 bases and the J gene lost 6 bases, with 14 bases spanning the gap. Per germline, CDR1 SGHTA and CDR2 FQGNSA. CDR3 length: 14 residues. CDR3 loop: CASSRTQKGQPQHF. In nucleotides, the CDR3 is TGTGCCAGCAGCCGGACCCAGAAGGGTCAGCCCCAGCATTTT.

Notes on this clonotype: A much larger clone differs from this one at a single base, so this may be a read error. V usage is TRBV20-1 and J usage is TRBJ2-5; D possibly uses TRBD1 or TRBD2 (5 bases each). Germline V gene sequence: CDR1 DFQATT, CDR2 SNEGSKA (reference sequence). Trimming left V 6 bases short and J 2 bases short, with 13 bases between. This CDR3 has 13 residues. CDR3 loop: CSARGRTQETQYF. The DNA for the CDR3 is TGCAGTGCACGGGGACGCACGCAAGAGACCCAGTACTTC.

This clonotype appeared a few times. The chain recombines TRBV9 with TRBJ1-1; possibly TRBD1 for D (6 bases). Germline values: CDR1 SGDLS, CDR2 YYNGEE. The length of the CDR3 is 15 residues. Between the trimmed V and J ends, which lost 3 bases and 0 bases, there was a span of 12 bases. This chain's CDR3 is CASSAQGSLNTEAFF. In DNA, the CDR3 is TGTGCCAGCAGCGCTCAGGGGTCTTTGAACACTGAAGCTTTCTTT.

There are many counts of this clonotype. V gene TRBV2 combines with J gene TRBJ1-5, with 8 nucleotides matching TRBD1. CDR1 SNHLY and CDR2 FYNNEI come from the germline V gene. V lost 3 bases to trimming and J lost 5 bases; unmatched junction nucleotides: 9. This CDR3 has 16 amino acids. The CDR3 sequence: CASSDRVGQGHQPQHF. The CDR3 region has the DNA TGTGCCAGCAGTGACCGCGTCGGACAGGGTCATCAGCCCCAGCATTTT.

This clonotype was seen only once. CDR3 sequence reads: CASSPGTKNTGELFF. CDR3 nucleotides: TGCGCCAGCAGCCCCGGGACTAAAAACACCGGGGAGCTGTTTTTT. V usage is TRBV5-1 and J usage is TRBJ2-2, with 7 nucleotides matching TRBD2. V dropped 4 bases and J dropped 2; count of bases not matched to a gene: 5. CDR1 is SGHRS and CDR2 is YFSETQ in the germline V gene. This CDR3 region has 15 residues.

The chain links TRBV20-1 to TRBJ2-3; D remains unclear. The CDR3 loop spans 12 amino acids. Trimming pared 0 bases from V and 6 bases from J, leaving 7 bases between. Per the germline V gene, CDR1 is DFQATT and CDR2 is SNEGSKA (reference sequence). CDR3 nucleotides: TGCAGTGCTAGAGATCAGGCGGATACGCAGTATTTT. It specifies CSARDQADTQYF.

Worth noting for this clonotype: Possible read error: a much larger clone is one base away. DNA of the CDR3: TGCAGTGCTAGACCGCACTCCGGGACAGGGACAGAGACCCAGTACTTC. It encodes CSARPHSGTGTETQYF. The chain uses TRBV20-1 and TRBJ2-5; 9 bases fit TRBD1. The CDR3 contains 16 residues. With V trimmed by 2 bases and J by 4 bases, 11 bases remained unmatched. CDR1 and CDR2 (germline): DFQATT, SNEGSKA (reference sequence).